The clone carrying this TCR beta chain was recorded at least ten times. Its cognate antigen is unknown. Researchers took RNA transcripts and amplified TCR beta CDR3 regions from them. Second-round multiplex PCR came after first-round RT-PCR with HTBI primers. TCRdb re-called the multiplex PCR reads through MiXCR, storing one row per CDR3 protein. The sample includes about 600,000 distinct CDR3 sequences, about two fifths of them seen just once. V was trimmed by 3 bases and J by 4 bases, leaving 19 bases between them. CDR3 length: 17 amino acids. Germline V gives CDR1 WSHSY, CDR2 SAAADI. These data originate in a study of Graves' ophthalmopathy and Graves' hyperthyroidism. Study conclusions and caveats: Ophthalmopathy progression predictions by the model showed 72.22% specificity and approximately 71% sensitivity.

The sequence was obtained from an adult man with Graves' hyperthyroidism. The specimen sequenced was peripheral blood or thyroid tissue (not recorded which). This chain uses TRBV10-2 with TRBJ1-5; D may be TRBD1 (6 bases). The CDR3 reads CASSDSMGGARNQPQHF. In DNA, the CDR3 is TGCGCCAGCAGTGACTCGATGGGGGGGGCGCGTAATCAGCCCCAGCATTTT.